Here is one T cell receptor (beta chain) with its context. The count of this clone is one. Its antigen has not been determined. No qualities accompany the bases; no much larger clone lies one base away. TCRbeta CDR3 regions were amplified from genomic DNA by means of the immunoSEQ Assay, a bias-controlled multiplex PCR. The authors' analysis ran thus. Nucleated cell counts per sample were estimated from amplification of reference gene primers within the assay. Sequence reads were collapsed and filtered to measure the absolute abundance of every unique TCRbeta CDR3 rearrangement. For each sample, productive Simpson clonality was calculated as the square root of Simpson's diversity index across productive rearrangements. The clones in this table, taken by TCRdb from immuneACCESS, are in-frame only. Not every clone is retained; where verified, under half of the shortfall comes from an unresolved V gene, and the cause of the rest is unknown. The V and J calls and the clone size are those of that table, but D and trimming were determined from the DNA. This sample gives tens of thousands of clones in total; 70% to 90% of them show up just once. The top ten hold about 4.9% of the sample.

Whole blood was collected in K2EDTA tubes by collaborating institutions according to the institutions' own protocols. For TCRbeta analysis, collaborators shipped samples as frozen whole blood, isolated PBMCs, or DNA extracted from either of those sample types. This record comes from a study of blood T cell repertoires in COVID-19 (TCRdb year 2020). About the full investigation: Collaborator samples came from the United States, Italy and Spain and covered acute and convalescent phases of COVID-19. The material from the prospective study consisted of cDNA or gDNA derived from T cells, B-cell-depleted T cells, or PBMCs. Subjects who had been exposed to COVID-19, were actively infected with it, or had recovered from it provided the deeply sampled blood TCRbeta repertoires that made up the dataset. The repertoires were released in a freely available public database meant as a resource for research on the immune response to SARS-CoV-2. Samples were obtained from the ongoing ImmuneRACE study (first 160 participants) and from roughly 1,300 subjects provided by 6 global collaborators. The sample metadata nearly always contained a de-identified subject ID, COVID-19 status, age in years and sex. Where available, HLA class I and class II types were taken from metadata supplied by the sample provider and were not determined by assay-based typing.

Findings and caveats that apply to the study as a whole: The amount of clinical and demographic metadata varied by source and participant and was provided uncurated.

Based on the germline V gene, the CDR1 and CDR2 sequences are SGHRS and YFSETQ. The cysteine opens and the phenylalanine closes a CDR3 of 15 amino acids. The kept DNA is CDR3 alone, 45 bases in frame from the first base. V lost 2 bases and J lost 2 bases, and the count of bases not matched to a germline gene is 6. The TCR sequence derives from a man in his sixties with acute or convalescent COVID-19. Sequenced: peripheral blood. This chain is built from TRBV5-1 and TRBJ1-1, with TRBD1 matching 7 junction bases. The base sequence is TGCGCCAGCAGCTTCCGGCCAGGGGGAAACACTGAAGCTTTCTTT. Protein translation: CASSFRPGGNTEAFF.